A selection of T cell receptor beta chains follows, all from one sample in a study of T-cell reconstitution after alpha-beta-depleted transplantation in children. TCRdb independently ran MiXCR on the PCR reads; one entry per CDR3 protein. Here the sample spans 420,000 or so distinct CDR3 sequences, about a tenth being singletons. The material was PBMCs from the stem cell graft donor, obtained from the stem cell graft. The receptors were gathered from a human donor who donated a stem cell graft to a child with acute myeloid leukemia. The CDR3 runs from the conserved cysteine through the conserved F or W. Each record gives: V gene, J gene, clone size, D gene, CDR3 protein. D genes are given only for firm matches. Part of the rows lack a size; the others show once, few, many or a class for expanded clones.

TRBV6-5,TRBJ1-2,few,.,CASSYGVGLTSASGYTF
TRBV2,TRBJ1-5,few,.,CASRRLDQPQHF
TRBV29-1,TRBJ1-5,.,.,CSVAGVNQPQHF
TRBV20-1,TRBJ1-3,few,.,CSARDIRGSGNTIYF
TRBV24-1,TRBJ1-1,few,.,CATSDRGEAFF
TRBV6-1,TRBJ2-5,few,.,CASSSRGNQETQYF
TRBV4-3,TRBJ2-7,few,TRBD1,CASSQDRQGAYEQYF
TRBV20-1,TRBJ1-2,.,.,CSANNWGSRGGYTF
TRBV15,TRBJ2-3,.,.,CATSARGTDTQYF
TRBV4-1,TRBJ2-4,many,TRBD1,CASSNGTGVKAKNIQYF
TRBV3-1,TRBJ2-1,few,TRBD2,CASSLGTSGSGYNEQFF
TRBV6-2/TRBV6-3,TRBJ2-1,few,TRBD1,CASSDTGVNEQFF
TRBV7-3,TRBJ2-2,.,TRBD2,CASSPGLWETGELFF
TRBV5-1,TRBJ2-5,many,.,CASSSGGSEETQYF
TRBV10-3,TRBJ1-2,few,.,CAISQPSGLDYGYTF
TRBV29-1,TRBJ1-5,many,.,CSVAQGNSNQPQHF
TRBV6-2/TRBV6-3,TRBJ2-1,.,TRBD2,CASSRRTSGYNEQFF